One T cell receptor beta chain is described in this entry. This entry belongs to a study of blood T cell repertoires in COVID-19. For the study at large: COVID-19 samples, acute and convalescent, were from the United States, Italy and Spain.

V shed 4 bases and J 2 bases; nucleotides not matched to a gene: 7. The CDR3 is made up of 15 amino acids. Germline CDR1 is SGDLS and CDR2 is YYNGEE. Sequencing was performed with immunoSEQ multiplex PCR; in TCRdb, only in-frame clones are kept and a portion is missing. In the table there are about 380,000 clones, approximately 77% of which are singletons. The sequence came from a human donor with acute or convalescent COVID-19. The donor label of this sample is uncertain. The sequenced sample was peripheral blood. The rearrangement joins TRBV9 to TRBJ2-5, with 8 bases lining up with TRBD1. This chain's CDR3 is CASSPRQGFQETQYF. CDR3 DNA: TGTGCCAGCAGCCCCCGACAGGGGTTTCAAGAGACCCAGTACTTC. Drawing the rest from reference TRBV9 and TRBJ2-5, the complete variable domain is DSGVTQTPKHLITATGQRVTLRCSPRSGDLSVYWYQQSLDQGLQFLIQYYNGEERAKGNILERFSAQQFPDLHSELNLSSLELGDSALYFCASSPRQGFQETQYFGPGTRLLVL.